This T cell receptor (beta chain) comes out of a study of T cell responses to AZD1222 COVID-19 vaccine. Looking at the study overall: Second-dose recipients at about 4 or about 12 weeks were treated as one pooled group. Regarding the study as a whole: Clonal diversity was possibly underestimated, and white British individuals and females predominated among donors. Only 5 or 6 individuals given AZD1222 were seropositive at baseline. At 160-218 and 743-854, vaccine-associated CD4 TCRs were dominant, and they spanned spike.

The CDR3 spans 12 residues. CDR1 MNHNS and CDR2 SASEGT come from the germline V gene. V lost 6 bases and J lost 5, with 10 bases in between. This table comes from immunoSEQ multiplex PCR, and its TCRdb copy is limited to in-frame clones, with some not included. The data show some 170,000 clones, 85% to 90% seen once. Worth noting for this clone: The antigen remains undetermined.

This receptor was identified in an adult in good health. Sequencing used peripheral blood, obtained on day 0 of AZD1222 vaccination. The V and J genes are TRBV6-1 and TRBJ1-1; D call uncertain. CDR3 protein: CASSPRETEAFF. The CDR3 DNA reads TGTGCCAGCAGCCCGAGGGAGACTGAAGCTTTCTTT.